This entry features one TCR beta chain sequence. The record originates from a study of blood T cells in healthy people across ages. Germline CDR1 reads SNHLY; CDR2 reads FYNNEI. The CDR3 sequence is 17 residues long. V gave up 8 bases and J gave up 0 bases; unmatched junction bases: 10. The second PCR ran about 6 to 12 cycles with a sample-barcoded 5' primer and J-beta primers. A single record per CDR3 protein comes from TCRdb applying MiXCR to the 5' RACE reads. The sample includes over a million distinct CDR3 sequences, roughly 45% of them seen just once. What was sequenced was blood. The sequence was obtained from a woman between 18 and 29 years old in good health. The V gene is TRBV2, the J gene TRBJ1-5; 10 bases fit TRBD1. CDR3 in DNA: TGTGCCAGCGGGGGACAGGGGACCCTATATAGCAATCAGCCCCAGCATTTT. Translating gives CASGGQGTLYSNQPQHF.